This T cell receptor (beta chain) is drawn from a study of spatial heterogeneity in lung cancer. Overall study: Alpha-chain sequences were detected in numbers that were consistently lower than beta-chain sequences. More than eight raw reads, on average, carried each unique TCR and UMI combination. Study-wide results and caveats: Counts that tracked tumor mutation counts were those of expanded intratumoral alpha and beta TCRs.

The V end was cut by 0 bases, the J end by 4 bases, with 10 bases between. Germline V gene lookup returns CDR1 SGHRS and CDR2 YFSETQ. CDR3 size: 14 residues. Using its own MiXCR run on the 5' RACE reads, TCRdb lists one record per CDR3 protein. Of 2,000 to 2,500 distinct CDR3 sequences listed, approximately 8.4% were seen once; the top ten hold around 13%. As to time point: sample taken at primary tumor resection. This clonotype is deemed medium-sized. Its antigen is undetermined. The chain recombines TRBV5-1 with TRBJ1-2, with D possibly matching TRBD1 (5 bases). Source: lung tumor tissue, taken at surgery. The sequence was collected from a male donor with early-stage non-small cell lung cancer. CDR3 residues: CASSLGQSIYGYTF. DNA of the CDR3: TGCGCCAGCAGCTTGGGACAGTCCATCTATGGCTACACCTTC.